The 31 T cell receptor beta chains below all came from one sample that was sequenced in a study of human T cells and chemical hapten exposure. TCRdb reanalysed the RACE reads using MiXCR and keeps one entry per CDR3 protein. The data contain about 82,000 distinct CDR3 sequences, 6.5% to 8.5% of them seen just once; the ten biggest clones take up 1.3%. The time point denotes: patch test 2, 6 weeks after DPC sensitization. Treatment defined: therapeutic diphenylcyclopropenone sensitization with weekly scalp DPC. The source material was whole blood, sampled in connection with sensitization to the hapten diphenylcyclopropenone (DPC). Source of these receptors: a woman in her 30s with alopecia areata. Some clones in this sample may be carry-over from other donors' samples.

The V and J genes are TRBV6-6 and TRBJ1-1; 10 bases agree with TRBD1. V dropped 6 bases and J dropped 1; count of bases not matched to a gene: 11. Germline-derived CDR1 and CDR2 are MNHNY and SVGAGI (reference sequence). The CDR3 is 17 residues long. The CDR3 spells CASRQTGGSRKNTEAFF. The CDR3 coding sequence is TGTGCCAGCAGACAGACAGGGGGCTCCCGTAAGAACACTGAAGCTTTCTTT.

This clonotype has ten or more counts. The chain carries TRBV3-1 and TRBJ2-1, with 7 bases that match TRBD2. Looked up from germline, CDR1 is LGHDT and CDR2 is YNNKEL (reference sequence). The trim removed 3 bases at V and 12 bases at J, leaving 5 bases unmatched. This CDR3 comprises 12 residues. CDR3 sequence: CASSHFTGGQFF. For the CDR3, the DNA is TGTGCCAGCAGCCATTTTACGGGAGGGCAGTTCTTC.

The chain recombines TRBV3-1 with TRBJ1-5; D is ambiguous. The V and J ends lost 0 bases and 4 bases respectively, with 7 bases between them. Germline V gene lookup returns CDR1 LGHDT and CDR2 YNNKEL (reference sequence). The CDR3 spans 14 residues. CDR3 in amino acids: CASSQESLNQPQHF. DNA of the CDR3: TGTGCCAGCAGCCAAGAGAGCCTGAATCAGCCCCAGCATTTT.

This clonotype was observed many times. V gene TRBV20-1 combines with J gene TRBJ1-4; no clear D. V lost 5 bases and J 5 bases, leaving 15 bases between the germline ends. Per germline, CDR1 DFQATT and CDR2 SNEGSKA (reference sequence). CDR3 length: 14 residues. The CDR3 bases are TGCAGTGCTCGGAAGCGTGTTAGGAATGAAAAACTGTTTTTT. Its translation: CSARKRVRNEKLFF.

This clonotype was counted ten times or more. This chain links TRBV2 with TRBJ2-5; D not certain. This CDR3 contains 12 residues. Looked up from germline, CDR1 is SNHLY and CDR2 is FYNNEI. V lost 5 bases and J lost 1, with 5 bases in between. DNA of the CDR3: TGTGCCAGCAGTTCGGTCCAAGAGACCCAGTACTTC. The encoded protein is CASSSVQETQYF.

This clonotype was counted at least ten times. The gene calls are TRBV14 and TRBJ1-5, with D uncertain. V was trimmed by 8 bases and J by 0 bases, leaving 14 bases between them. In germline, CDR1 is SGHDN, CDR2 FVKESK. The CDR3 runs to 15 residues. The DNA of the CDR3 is TGTGCCAGCCCCCAGGCTGACCTTAGCAATCAGCCCCAGCATTTT. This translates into CASPQADLSNQPQHF.

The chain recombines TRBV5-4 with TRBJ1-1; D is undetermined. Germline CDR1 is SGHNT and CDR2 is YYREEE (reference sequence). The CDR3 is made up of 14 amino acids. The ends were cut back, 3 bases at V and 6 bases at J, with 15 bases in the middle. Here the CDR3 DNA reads TGTGCCAGCAGCTCGTTTAACCAACAAGCTGAAGCTTTCTTT. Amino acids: CASSSFNQQAEAFF.

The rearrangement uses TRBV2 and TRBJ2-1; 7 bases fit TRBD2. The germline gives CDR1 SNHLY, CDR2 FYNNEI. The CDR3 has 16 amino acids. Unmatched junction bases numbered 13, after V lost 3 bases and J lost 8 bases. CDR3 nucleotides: TGTGCCAGCAGTGATGAATGGGGGGGGGTGATAGATGAGCAGTTCTTC. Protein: CASSDEWGGVIDEQFF.

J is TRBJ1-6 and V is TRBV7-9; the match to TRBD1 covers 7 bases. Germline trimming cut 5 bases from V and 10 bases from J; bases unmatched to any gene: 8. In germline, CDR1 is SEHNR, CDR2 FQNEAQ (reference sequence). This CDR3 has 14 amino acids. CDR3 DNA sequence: TGTGCCAGCAGCCGACAGGGTCCCGGGTCACCCCTCCACTTT. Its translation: CASSRQGPGSPLHF.

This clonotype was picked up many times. DNA of the CDR3: TGCAGTGCGGGGGATAGACGCCGGAACACTGAAGCTTTCTTT. Its protein product is CSAGDRRRNTEAFF. This chain joins TRBV20-1 and TRBJ1-1, with D possibly matching TRBD1 (5 bases). V lost 6 bases to trimming and J lost 1 base, with 15 bases between them. The CDR3 sequence is 14 residues long. Germline loops: CDR1 DFQATT, CDR2 SNEGSKA (reference sequence).

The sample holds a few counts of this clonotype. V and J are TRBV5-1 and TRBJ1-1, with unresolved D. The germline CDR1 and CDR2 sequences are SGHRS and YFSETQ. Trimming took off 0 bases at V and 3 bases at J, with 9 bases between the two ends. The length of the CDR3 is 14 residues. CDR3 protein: CASSLEIEYTEAFF. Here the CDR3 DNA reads TGCGCCAGCAGCTTGGAAATTGAGTACACTGAAGCTTTCTTT.

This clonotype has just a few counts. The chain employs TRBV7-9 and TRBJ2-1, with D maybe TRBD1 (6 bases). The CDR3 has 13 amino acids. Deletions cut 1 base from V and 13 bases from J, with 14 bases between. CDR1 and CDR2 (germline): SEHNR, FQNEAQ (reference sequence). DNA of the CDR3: TGTGCCAGCAGCTTAGAGGGGGAGAGGGTACAGTTCTTC. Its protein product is CASSLEGERVQFF. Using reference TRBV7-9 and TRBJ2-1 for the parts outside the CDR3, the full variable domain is DTGVSQNPRHKITKRGQNVTFRCDPISEHNRLYWYRQTLGQGPEFLTYFQNEAQLEKSRLLSDRFSAERPKGSFSTLEIQRTEQGDSAMYLCASSLEGERVQFFGPGTRLTVL.

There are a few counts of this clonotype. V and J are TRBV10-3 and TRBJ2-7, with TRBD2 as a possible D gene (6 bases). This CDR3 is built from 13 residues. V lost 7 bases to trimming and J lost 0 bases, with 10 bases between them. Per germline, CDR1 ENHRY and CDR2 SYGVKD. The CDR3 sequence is CAIMGGHSYEQYF. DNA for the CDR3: TGTGCCATCATGGGGGGTCACTCCTACGAGCAGTACTTC.

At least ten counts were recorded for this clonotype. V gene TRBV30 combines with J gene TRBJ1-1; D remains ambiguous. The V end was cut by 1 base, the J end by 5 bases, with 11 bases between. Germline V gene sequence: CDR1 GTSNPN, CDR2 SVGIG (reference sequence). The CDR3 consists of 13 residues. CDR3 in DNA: TGTGCCTGGAGTGAGAGGTGGTTGACTGAAGCTTTCTTT. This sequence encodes CAWSERWLTEAFF.

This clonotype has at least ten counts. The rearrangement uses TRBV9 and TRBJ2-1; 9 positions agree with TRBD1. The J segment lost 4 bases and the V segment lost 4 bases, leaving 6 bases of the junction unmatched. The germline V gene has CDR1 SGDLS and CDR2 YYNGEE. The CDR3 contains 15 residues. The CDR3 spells CASSLGGQGYNEQFF. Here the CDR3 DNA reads TGTGCCAGCAGCCTAGGGGGACAGGGATACAATGAGCAGTTCTTC.

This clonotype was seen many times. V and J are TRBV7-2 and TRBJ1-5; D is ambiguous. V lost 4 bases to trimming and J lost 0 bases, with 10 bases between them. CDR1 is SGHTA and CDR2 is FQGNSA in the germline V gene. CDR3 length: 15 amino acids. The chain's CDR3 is CASSSLPYSNQPQHF. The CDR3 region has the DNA TGTGCCAGCAGCTCGCTCCCCTATAGCAATCAGCCCCAGCATTTT.

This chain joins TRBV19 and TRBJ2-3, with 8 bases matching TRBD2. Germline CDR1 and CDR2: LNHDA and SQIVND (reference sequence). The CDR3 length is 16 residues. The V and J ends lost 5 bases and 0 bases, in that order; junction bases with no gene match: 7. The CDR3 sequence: CASSRLERGSTDTQYF. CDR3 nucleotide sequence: TGTGCCAGTAGTCGCCTCGAGCGGGGGAGCACAGATACGCAGTATTTT.

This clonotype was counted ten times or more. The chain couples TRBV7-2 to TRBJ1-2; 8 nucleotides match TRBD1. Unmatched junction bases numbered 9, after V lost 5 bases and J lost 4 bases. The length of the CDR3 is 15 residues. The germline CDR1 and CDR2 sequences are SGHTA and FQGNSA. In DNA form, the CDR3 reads TGTGCCAGCAGCCCCATCCGGACAGGGCCCTATGGCTACACCTTC. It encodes CASSPIRTGPYGYTF.

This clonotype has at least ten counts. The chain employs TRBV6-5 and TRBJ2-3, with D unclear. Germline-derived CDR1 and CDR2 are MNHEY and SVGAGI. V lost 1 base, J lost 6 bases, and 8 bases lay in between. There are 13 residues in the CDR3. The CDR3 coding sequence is TGTGCCAGCAGTTACTACGAGCAGGATACGCAGTATTTT. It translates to CASSYYEQDTQYF.

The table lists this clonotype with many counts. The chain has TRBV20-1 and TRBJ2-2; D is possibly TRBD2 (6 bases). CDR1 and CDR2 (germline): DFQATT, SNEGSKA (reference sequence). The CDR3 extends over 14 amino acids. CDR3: CRAARRANTGELFF. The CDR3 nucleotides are TGCAGAGCAGCGCGGAGGGCGAACACCGGGGAGCTGTTTTTT.

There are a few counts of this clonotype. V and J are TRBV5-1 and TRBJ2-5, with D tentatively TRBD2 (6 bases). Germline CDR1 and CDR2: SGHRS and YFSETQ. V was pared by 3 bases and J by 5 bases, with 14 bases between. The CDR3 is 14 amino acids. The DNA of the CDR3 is TGCGCCAGCAGCTCCGACCCCGGGGGTGAGACCCAGTACTTC. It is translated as CASSSDPGGETQYF.

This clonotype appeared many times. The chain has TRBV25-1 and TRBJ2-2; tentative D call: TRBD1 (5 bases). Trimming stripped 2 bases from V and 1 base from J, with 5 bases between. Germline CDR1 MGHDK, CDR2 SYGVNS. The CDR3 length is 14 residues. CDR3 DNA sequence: TGTGCCAGCAGTGAAAGGGGGAACACCGGGGAGCTGTTTTTT. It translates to CASSERGNTGELFF.

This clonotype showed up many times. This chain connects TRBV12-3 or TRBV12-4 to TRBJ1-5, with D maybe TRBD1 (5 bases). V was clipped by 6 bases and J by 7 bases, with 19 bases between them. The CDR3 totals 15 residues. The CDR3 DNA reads TGTGCCAGCAGCTTTGACGATACAGGATCCCAGCCCCAGCATTTT. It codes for CASSFDDTGSQPQHF.

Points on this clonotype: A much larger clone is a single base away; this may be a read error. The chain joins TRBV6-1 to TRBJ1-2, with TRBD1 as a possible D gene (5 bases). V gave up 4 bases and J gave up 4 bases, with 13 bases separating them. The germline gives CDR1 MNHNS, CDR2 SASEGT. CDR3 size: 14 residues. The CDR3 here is CASSGQKGPYGYTF. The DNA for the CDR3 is TGTGCCAGCAGTGGACAGAAGGGGCCCTATGGCTACACCTTC.

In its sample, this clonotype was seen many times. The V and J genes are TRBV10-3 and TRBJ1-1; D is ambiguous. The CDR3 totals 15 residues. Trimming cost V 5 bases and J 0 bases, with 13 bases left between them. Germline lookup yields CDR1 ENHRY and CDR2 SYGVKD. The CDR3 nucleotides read TGTGCCATCAGTCGGGTGGTTCTGATGAACACTGAAGCTTTCTTT. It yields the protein CAISRVVLMNTEAFF.

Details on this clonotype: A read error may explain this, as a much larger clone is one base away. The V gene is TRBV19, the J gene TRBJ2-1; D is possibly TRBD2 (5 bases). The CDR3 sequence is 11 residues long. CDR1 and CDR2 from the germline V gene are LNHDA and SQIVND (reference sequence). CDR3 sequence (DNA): TGTGTCAGTAAACAGTCCCTAGCCGGGGTCTTC. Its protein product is CVSKQSLAGVF.

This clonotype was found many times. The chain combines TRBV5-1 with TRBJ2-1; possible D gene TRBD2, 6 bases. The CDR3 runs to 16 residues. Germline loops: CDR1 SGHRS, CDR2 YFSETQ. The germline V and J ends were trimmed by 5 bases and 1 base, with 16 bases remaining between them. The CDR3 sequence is CASRINSRGSYNEQFF. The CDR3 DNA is TGCGCCAGCAGGATTAATTCGCGGGGATCCTACAATGAGCAGTTCTTC.

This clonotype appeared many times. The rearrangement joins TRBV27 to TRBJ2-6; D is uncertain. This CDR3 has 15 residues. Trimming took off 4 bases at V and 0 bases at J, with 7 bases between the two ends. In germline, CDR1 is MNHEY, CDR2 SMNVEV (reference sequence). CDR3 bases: TGTGCCAGCAGTTCTTACTCCTCTGGGGCCAACGTCCTGACTTTC. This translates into CASSSYSSGANVLTF.

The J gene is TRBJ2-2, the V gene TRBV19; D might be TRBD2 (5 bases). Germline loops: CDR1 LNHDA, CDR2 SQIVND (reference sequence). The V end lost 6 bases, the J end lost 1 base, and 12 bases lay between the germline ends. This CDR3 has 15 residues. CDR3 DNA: TGTGCCAGTAGGGTTAGAGAGGGGAACACCGGGGAGCTGTTTTTT. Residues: CASRVREGNTGELFF.

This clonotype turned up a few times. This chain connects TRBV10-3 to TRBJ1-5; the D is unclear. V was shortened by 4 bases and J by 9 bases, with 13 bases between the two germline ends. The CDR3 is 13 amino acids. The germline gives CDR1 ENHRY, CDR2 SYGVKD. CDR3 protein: CAISGEGGWPQHF. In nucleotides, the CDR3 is TGTGCCATCAGTGGCGAGGGCGGGTGGCCCCAGCATTTT.

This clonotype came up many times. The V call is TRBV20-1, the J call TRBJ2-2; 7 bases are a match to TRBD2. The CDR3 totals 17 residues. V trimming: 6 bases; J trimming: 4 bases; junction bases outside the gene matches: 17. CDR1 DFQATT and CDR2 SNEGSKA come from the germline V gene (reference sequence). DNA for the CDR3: TGCAGTGCCCAGGCGCCCGGGACTACCCCGAGCACCGGGGAGCTGTTTTTT. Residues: CSAQAPGTTPSTGELFF.